This TCR beta chain was captured in a study of cytomegalovirus exposure and HLA in healthy donors (dated by TCRdb to 2016 to 2017). General notes on the study: According to a later analysis, one platform produced both the roughly 130 validation repertoires and the 670 or so repertoires of the first cohort. The study aimed to test whether cataloging public T cell receptors could reveal signatures of past pathogen exposure. Along with the roughly 710-subject first cohort, a separate validation cohort of over 90 different subjects was used. The study combined high-throughput TCR immunosequencing, statistical association of individual TCRs with disease status, and machine learning to predict cytomegalovirus infection status.

Receptor amplification or capture employed the immunoSEQ multiplex PCR assay. As for the authors' bioinformatics: To diagnose cytomegalovirus status from the catalog of TCR beta chain sequences, a statistical classification framework was built. TCRdb mirrors the immuneACCESS table, restricted to in-frame sequences. Some clones are absent from its copies; in checked studies, under half trace to an unresolved V gene, and the reason for the others is unknown. V and J calls and clone size come straight from that table; D and trimming were deduced from the DNA. For this sample the table gives 150,000 to 200,000 clones, of which approximately 80% were detected only once. Under 7.5% of the sample rests with the top ten. Separate from the roughly 630-subject first cohort, the validation cohort of about 120 subjects was the group to which the donors belonged. The CDR3, cysteine through phenylalanine, is 14 amino acids long. The entry retains the CDR3 DNA only, 42 bases that are in frame from base 1. Clipping removes 5 bases from V and 7 bases from J, with 6 as the unmatched junction base count. CDR1 and CDR2 (SEHNR, FQNEAQ) derive from the germline V gene (reference sequence).

In the case of this clone: There is no known antigen for this receptor. No much larger clone exists at a distance of one base, and base qualities are not known.

Points the paper makes about the study in general: In vitro tests confirmed that three of the cytomegalovirus-associated TCR beta chains recognize cytomegalovirus antigens. A later analysis found that TCRs clustered in the first cohort also tended to co-occur in the roughly 110 validation repertoires, with just under 95% of cluster scores above 0. It was suggested by the authors that the approach could potentially be generalized to other disease states and immunological phenotypes. Most TCR sequences were observed very rarely across donors, whereas some public TCRs were present in many individuals. The study gave a list of about 150 TCR beta chains associated with cytomegalovirus. The classifier was reported to diagnose cytomegalovirus status with high specificity and sensitivity in both the original and validation cohorts. All 120 or so repertoires were used to score co-occurrence in the validation cohort in a later analysis, because that analysis had no HLA typing for the cohort.

The rearrangement combines TRBV7-9 with TRBJ2-1, and 9 junction bases match TRBD1. Specimen: PBMCs. The TCR was taken from a man aged 18 to 30 in good health and CMV-seropositive. This receptor has the CDR3 CASSQGQGHNEQFF. The nucleotides read TGTGCCAGCAGCCAAGGACAGGGGCATAATGAGCAGTTCTTC.